This entry describes one T cell receptor beta chain. This sample is drawn from a study of blood T cell repertoires in COVID-19. The CDR3 sequence is 13 residues long. Trimming shortened V by 3 bases and J by 7 bases, and 13 bases separated the two germline ends. Germline CDR1 is SGHKS and CDR2 is YYEKEE (reference sequence). Original processing methods: Reference gene primer amplification gave estimated nucleated cell counts. Assay used: immunoSEQ multiplex PCR; TCRdb lists only in-frame clones, some missing. V, J and clone size reflect that table, while D and trimming were determined from the DNA. This sample has roughly 440,000 clones; approximately 88% occur once, and the top ten carry around 12%.

The source is a woman aged 45-65 years with COVID-19, enrolled during active disease. This chain links TRBV5-5 with TRBJ1-1; D is perhaps TRBD1 (6 bases). The sample comprised peripheral blood. The CDR3 loop reads CASSYPTGLEAFF. In nucleotides, the CDR3 is TGTGCCAGCAGCTACCCTACAGGGCTTGAAGCTTTCTTT. Based on the CDR3 plus reference TRBV5-5 and TRBJ1-1, the full variable domain is DAGVTQSPTHLIKTRGQQVTLRCSPISGHKSVSWYQQVLGQGPQFIFQYYEKEERGRGNFPDRFSARQFPNYSSELNVNALLLGDSALYLCASSYPTGLEAFFGQGTRLTVV.